The 30 T cell receptor beta chains below come from one sample, sequenced in a study of blood T cell repertoires in COVID-19. Only in-frame clones appear in the TCRdb table, and some are missing; sequencing was by immunoSEQ multiplex PCR. The sample carries about 230,000 clones, less than 85% recorded once. Sequencing was done on a sample of peripheral blood. These receptors were collected from a woman between 65 and 79 years old with active or convalescent COVID-19.

The chain couples TRBV6-5 to TRBJ1-4, with 7 bases aligning to TRBD1. The V and J ends lost 6 bases and 8 bases, in that order; junction bases with no gene match: 12. Germline loops: CDR1 MNHEY, CDR2 SVGAGI. CDR3 size: 15 residues. The CDR3 sequence is CASRDTGVSGEKLFF. CDR3 in DNA: TGTGCCAGCAGAGATACAGGGGTTTCGGGGGAAAAACTGTTTTTT.

This chain connects TRBV3-1 (or the pseudogene TRBV3-2) to TRBJ2-1; D is possibly TRBD2 (5 bases). The V gene's germline CDR1 is LGHDT and CDR2 YNNKEL (reference sequence). The CDR3 sequence is 15 residues long. Trimming removed 2 bases from V and 5 bases from J, with 13 bases in between. CDR3: CASSQFNSVNNEQFF. As DNA, the CDR3 is TGTGCCAGCAGCCAATTCAATAGCGTGAACAATGAGCAGTTCTTC.

This rearrangement joins TRBV14 to TRBJ2-5, with 10 positions matching TRBD2. J lost 2 bases, V lost 5 bases, and 14 bases had no gene match. The CDR3 length is 18 residues. CDR1 SGHDN and CDR2 FVKESK come from the germline V gene. CDR3 bases: TGTGCCAGCAGCGAACGGGCCGGGACTAGCGCAATACAAGAGACCCAGTACTTC. Protein sequence: CASSERAGTSAIQETQYF.

This clone was counted a few times. The chain's CDR3 is CASSPGVRNQPQHF. The CDR3 DNA reads as TGTGCCAGCAGCCCAGGGGTCCGCAATCAGCCCCAGCATTTT. The V call is TRBV3-1 (or the pseudogene TRBV3-2), the J call TRBJ1-5, with D possibly TRBD1 on 6 matching bases. Trimming pared 4 bases from V and 2 bases from J, leaving 9 bases between. This CDR3 has 14 amino acids. CDR1 and CDR2 (germline): LGHDT, YNNKEL (reference sequence).

This chain uses TRBV7-6 with TRBJ2-3, with TRBD2 matching over 8 bases. CDR1 is SGHVS, CDR2 FNYEAQ, per germline. Trimming removed 1 base from V and 7 bases from J; junction bases left unmatched: 10. The CDR3 is made up of 16 amino acids. The CDR3 sequence is CASSLVVAGMGNTQYF. CDR3 in DNA: TGTGCCAGCAGCTTAGTGGTAGCGGGGATGGGAAATACGCAGTATTTT. Together with reference TRBV7-6 and TRBJ2-3, the CDR3 gives the full variable domain: GAGVSQSPRYKVTKRGQDVALRCDPISGHVSLYWYRQALGQGPEFLTYFNYEAQQDKSGLPNDRFSAERPEGSISTLTIQRTEQRDSAMYRCASSLVVAGMGNTQYFGPGTRLTVL.

This chain uses TRBV12-3 or TRBV12-4 with TRBJ2-1, with 8 positions matching TRBD1. This CDR3 contains 12 residues. The junction had 5 bases not matched to a gene; V was cut back by 7 bases and J by 9 bases. CDR3 protein: CASTVTGVEQFF. The CDR3 DNA sequence: TGTGCCAGCACCGTGACAGGGGTTGAGCAGTTCTTC.

This sequence joins TRBV11-3 and TRBJ1-2; D not resolved. The CDR3 is 15 residues long. CDR1 is SGHNT, CDR2 YENEEA, per germline. Trimming shortened V by 1 base and J by 7 bases, and 16 bases separated the two germline ends. The CDR3 bases are TGTGCCAGCAGCTTAGTTTATCCCCAGGTGACTGGCTACACCTTC. Its protein product is CASSLVYPQVTGYTF.

This chain connects TRBV28 to TRBJ1-1, with a weak D call TRBD1 (5 bases). Germline V gene sequence: CDR1 MDHEN, CDR2 SYDVKM. Trimming left V 8 bases short and J 0 bases short, with 13 bases between. The CDR3 sequence is 14 residues long. In DNA form, the CDR3 reads TGTGCCAGCCGATACGGGGGGGTGAACACTGAAGCTTTCTTT. Its protein is CASRYGGVNTEAFF.

The chain carries TRBV7-2 and TRBJ2-2; the D gene is possibly TRBD1 (6 bases). There are 14 residues in the CDR3. Germline CDR1 is SGHTA and CDR2 is FQGNSA. The V end was cut by 2 bases, the J end by 6 bases, with 10 bases between. CDR3 residues: CASSLLTGSGELFF. CDR3 nucleotide sequence: TGTGCCAGCAGCTTACTAACAGGGTCCGGGGAGCTGTTTTTT. The full variable domain, completed using reference TRBV7-2 and TRBJ2-2, is GAGVSQSPSNKVTEKGKDVELRCDPISGHTALYWYRQSLGQGLEFLIYFQGNSAPDKSGLPSDRFSAERTGGSVSTLTIQRTQQEDSAVYLCASSLLTGSGELFFGEGSRLTVL.

This clone was detected only a few times. The chain joins TRBV9 to TRBJ1-5, with D possibly being TRBD1 (5 bases). Trimming removed 0 bases from V and 11 bases from J, with 15 bases in between. This CDR3 is built from 14 residues. Germline CDR1 reads SGDLS; CDR2 reads YYNGEE. CDR3 nucleotide sequence: TGTGCCAGCAGCGTAGAGGCCGGGGGTTCGGCCCAGCATTTT. It specifies CASSVEAGGSAQHF.

This clone was observed a single time. J is TRBJ2-7 and V is TRBV19, with D tentatively TRBD2 (6 bases). CDR1 is LNHDA and CDR2 is SQIVND in the germline V gene (reference sequence). V shed 10 bases and J shed 6 bases, with 25 bases lying between them. The CDR3 consists of 15 residues. DNA of the CDR3: TGTGCCACCGCACCCCACGGGACTTCAAGAGTCGAGCAGTACTTC. Translating gives CATAPHGTSRVEQYF.

V and J are TRBV6-5 and TRBJ2-7, with 10 nucleotides matching TRBD2. CDR3 length: 15 residues. Per the germline V gene, CDR1 is MNHEY and CDR2 is SVGAGI. V trimming: 1 base; J trimming: 3 bases; junction bases outside the gene matches: 3. In DNA form, the CDR3 reads TGTGCCAGCAGTTACTTGCCTAGCGGGGGCTACGAGCAGTACTTC. Translated: CASSYLPSGGYEQYF.

The chain combines TRBV5-1 with TRBJ2-1; 8 nucleotides align to TRBD2. CDR1 SGHRS and CDR2 YFSETQ come from the germline V gene. The CDR3 is made up of 15 amino acids. V shed 4 bases, J shed 8 bases, and the junction held 11 bases outside the gene matches. The CDR3 spells CASSPERERQDEQFF. For the CDR3, the DNA is TGCGCCAGCAGCCCGGAGCGGGAGCGGCAGGATGAGCAGTTCTTC. Full variable domain (remainder filled in from reference TRBV5-1 and TRBJ2-1): KAGVTQTPRYLIKTRGQQVTLSCSPISGHRSVSWYQQTPGQGLQFLFEYFSETQRNKGNFPGRFSGRQFSNSRSEMNVSTLELGDSALYLCASSPERERQDEQFFGPGTRLTVL.

The chain links TRBV5-1 to TRBJ2-7; D perhaps matches TRBD1 (6 bases). Germline lookup yields CDR1 SGHRS and CDR2 YFSETQ. V lost 0 bases, J lost 5 bases, and 12 bases lay in between. The CDR3 totals 14 residues. Here the CDR3 DNA reads TGCGCCAGCAGCTTGGGACAGGTTTTGAACGAGCAGTACTTC. Its translation: CASSLGQVLNEQYF.

This clone was recorded only once. The rearrangement uses TRBV5-1 and TRBJ1-4, with a tentative D call TRBD1 (6 bases). Trimming stripped 5 bases from V and 0 bases from J, with 11 bases between. CDR1 is SGHRS, CDR2 YFSETQ, per germline. The CDR3 spans 15 residues. CDR3 sequence: CASRPTGTTNEKLFF. Here the CDR3 DNA reads TGCGCCAGCAGACCTACAGGGACAACTAATGAAAAACTGTTTTTT. The full variable domain, rest sourced from reference TRBV5-1 and TRBJ1-4, is KAGVTQTPRYLIKTRGQQVTLSCSPISGHRSVSWYQQTPGQGLQFLFEYFSETQRNKGNFPGRFSGRQFSNSRSEMNVSTLELGDSALYLCASRPTGTTNEKLFFGSGTQLSVL.

V usage is TRBV4-3 and J usage is TRBJ2-3; a weak D match, TRBD2 (6 bases). The CDR3 is made up of 14 amino acids. The V end was cut by 1 base, the J end by 1 base, with 6 bases between. Germline V gives CDR1 LGHNA, CDR2 YSLEER. The CDR3 protein is CASSQVAGTDTQYF. The CDR3 DNA reads TGCGCCAGCAGCCAAGTAGCGGGCACAGATACGCAGTATTTT.

The chain is built from TRBV27 and TRBJ1-5; D might be TRBD1 (6 bases). Germline CDR1 and CDR2: MNHEY and SMNVEV (reference sequence). Trimming pared 3 bases from V and 0 bases from J, leaving 15 bases between. This CDR3 region has 17 residues. CDR3 in DNA: TGTGCCAGCAGTTTGTGGGCAGGGGATTATAGCAATCAGCCCCAGCATTTT. This gives the protein CASSLWAGDYSNQPQHF.

The chain combines TRBV5-1 with TRBJ2-3, with 9 nucleotides matching TRBD2. The J segment lost 0 bases and the V segment lost 10 bases, leaving 6 bases of the junction unmatched. The germline V gene has CDR1 SGHRS and CDR2 YFSETQ. The length of the CDR3 is 14 residues. CDR3 sequence (DNA): TGCGCCCGCGGGGGGGGCCTTAGCACAGATACGCAGTATTTT. Translating gives CARGGGLSTDTQYF. Full variable domain (outside the CDR3, taken from reference TRBV5-1 and TRBJ2-3): KAGVTQTPRYLIKTRGQQVTLSCSPISGHRSVSWYQQTPGQGLQFLFEYFSETQRNKGNFPGRFSGRQFSNSRSEMNVSTLELGDSALYLCARGGGLSTDTQYFGPGTRLTVL.

The chain is built from TRBV10-3 and TRBJ2-1, with 7 bases identical to TRBD2. The CDR3 length is 15 residues. Germline values: CDR1 ENHRY, CDR2 SYGVKD. V dropped 6 bases and J dropped 2; count of bases not matched to a gene: 7. The CDR3 sequence is CAISTGLDAYNEQFF. The DNA of the CDR3 is TGTGCCATCAGCACCGGACTAGACGCCTACAATGAGCAGTTCTTC.

The chain couples TRBV28 to TRBJ2-1, with 11 bases matching TRBD2. CDR1 and CDR2 from the germline V gene are MDHEN and SYDVKM. This CDR3 comprises 14 residues. V gave up 5 bases and J gave up 14 bases; unmatched junction bases: 11. CDR3 residues: CASSLAGGQSHKFF. In nucleotides, the CDR3 is TGTGCCAGCAGTCTAGCGGGGGGACAAAGTCACAAGTTCTTC.

This clone was counted a few times. The rearrangement links TRBV5-1 to TRBJ1-1; D is unclear. The CDR3 is made up of 15 amino acids. V gave up 0 bases and J gave up 2 bases, with 11 bases separating them. Germline V gene data show CDR1 as SGHRS and CDR2 as YFSETQ. CDR3 coding DNA: TGCGCCAGCAGCTTGGGGCCTACTACTAACACTGAAGCTTTCTTT. Translation: CASSLGPTTNTEAFF.

The chain uses TRBV6-5 and TRBJ2-3; 10 bases are shared with TRBD1. The CDR3 loop spans 15 amino acids. V was pared by 2 bases and J by 4 bases, with 3 bases of the junction left unmatched. CDR1 MNHEY and CDR2 SVGAGI come from the germline V gene. CDR3 nucleotide sequence: TGTGCCAGCAGTTACAGGGGACAGGGGTCAGATACGCAGTATTTT. It codes for CASSYRGQGSDTQYF.

The CDR3 protein is CASSRTSGGAGETQYF. The CDR3 bases are TGTGCCAGCAGCCGGACTAGCGGGGGGGCAGGGGAGACCCAGTACTTC. The chain recombines TRBV3-1 (or the pseudogene TRBV3-2) with TRBJ2-5, with 15 bases aligning to TRBD2. This CDR3 comprises 16 residues. Germline V gives CDR1 LGHDT, CDR2 YNNKEL (reference sequence). The junction had 5 bases not matched to a gene; V was cut back by 4 bases and J by 5 bases.

The chain links TRBV12-5 to TRBJ2-5, with 7 bases aligning to TRBD1. The CDR3 is 14 residues long. Germline V gene sequence: CDR1 LGHNT, CDR2 FRNRAP. V lost 6 bases, J lost 1 base, and 5 bases stayed unmatched. The CDR3 reads CASGQGQPQETQYF. In DNA form, the CDR3 reads TGTGCTAGTGGCCAGGGACAGCCCCAAGAGACCCAGTACTTC. The full variable domain, its missing parts supplied by reference TRBV12-5 and TRBJ2-5, is DARVTQTPRHKVTEMGQEVTMRCQPILGHNTVFWYRQTMMQGLELLAYFRNRAPLDDSGMPKDRFSAEMPDATLATLKIQPSEPRDSAVYFCASGQGQPQETQYFGPGTRLLVL.

V gene TRBV7-9 combines with J gene TRBJ2-1; D is undetermined. The germline V gene has CDR1 SEHNR and CDR2 FQNEAQ (reference sequence). This CDR3 is built from 12 residues. The germline V and J ends were trimmed by 8 bases and 5 bases, with 10 bases remaining between them. The chain's CDR3 is CASSDNNNEQFF. CDR3 DNA: TGTGCCAGCTCCGACAATAACAATGAGCAGTTCTTC.

This clone was seen only a few times. This chain joins TRBV2 and TRBJ1-2; D is unresolved. This CDR3 region has 12 residues. CDR1 is SNHLY and CDR2 is FYNNEI in the germline V gene. Between the trimmed V and J ends, which lost 1 base and 4 bases, there was a span of 4 bases. The CDR3 region is CASSEGSYGYTF. In DNA, the CDR3 is TGTGCCAGCAGTGAAGGGAGCTATGGCTACACCTTC.

A word on this clone: Other DNA sequences in the sample encode the same CDR3. V and J are TRBV9 and TRBJ2-5, with D perhaps TRBD1 (5 bases). The germline V gene has CDR1 SGDLS and CDR2 YYNGEE. The length of the CDR3 is 13 residues. The ends were cut back, 3 bases at V and 4 bases at J, with 10 bases in the middle. The CDR3 DNA reads TGTGCCAGCAGCGCCCGCCAGGGAGAGACCCAGTACTTC. As protein: CASSARQGETQYF.

This clone has a single count. J is TRBJ2-5 and V is TRBV9, with D maybe TRBD1 (6 bases). The CDR3 totals 14 residues. V dropped 3 bases and J dropped 4 bases, with 13 bases sitting between them. The germline V gene encodes CDR1 SGDLS and CDR2 YYNGEE. CDR3 protein: CASSAEQGRETQYF. DNA for the CDR3: TGTGCCAGCAGCGCAGAACAGGGTCGAGAGACCCAGTACTTC.

This clone occurred a few times. The J gene is TRBJ2-5, the V gene TRBV5-1; TRBD2 might be the D (7 bases). Trimming took off 4 bases at V and 5 bases at J, with 18 bases between the two ends. The CDR3 extends over 15 amino acids. CDR1 is SGHRS, CDR2 YFSETQ, per germline. CDR3 nucleotides: TGCGCCAGCAGCCATCAAGGGGGGGCCGGGGAGACCCAGTACTTC. Translating it yields CASSHQGGAGETQYF.

This chain links TRBV11-1 with TRBJ2-1, with D maybe TRBD2 (5 bases). The V end was cut by 3 bases, the J end by 2 bases, with 11 bases between. Germline V lookup: CDR1 SGHAT, CDR2 FQDESV (reference sequence). This CDR3 is built from 15 residues. The CDR3 coding sequence is TGTGCCAGCAGCTTTTTTGTCGGGGCCTACAATGAGCAGTTCTTC. Translation: CASSFFVGAYNEQFF.